This T cell receptor (beta chain) was observed in a study of beta chain features in type 1 diabetes. General study findings and limits: In comparison with healthy donors, patients had naive, central memory and Treg TCRB repertoires that appeared more similar. Shortening that was moderate but significant affected the TCRB CDR3s of Type 1 diabetes patients in all four CD4+ subsets.

The authors obtained over 98% purity in all sorted populations. This clone appeared a few times. The antigen is unknown. Expressed TCRB transcripts got sequenced, as all isolated RNA was reverse transcribed. Using immunoSEQ multiplex PCR, the repertoire was profiled, and TCRdb retains in-frame clones only, with some absent. Altogether about 130,000 clones are present, around 8.7% being singletons, with the ten largest covering about 0.68%. The CDR3 is 14 residues long. Germline V gene lookup returns CDR1 KGHSH and CDR2 LQKENI. Trimming pared 4 bases from V and 4 bases from J, leaving 13 bases between. The chain combines TRBV18 with TRBJ1-1; no clear D. Sample: central memory CD4+ T cells from blood. This receptor was taken from a man aged 18 to 29 in good health. CDR3 protein: CASSQGREGTEAFF. The CDR3 DNA is TGTGCCAGCTCACAAGGACGGGAGGGCACTGAAGCTTTCTTT. Drawing the rest from reference TRBV18 and TRBJ1-1, the complete variable domain is NAGVMQNPRHLVRRRGQEARLRCSPMKGHSHVYWYRQLPEEGLKFMVYLQKENIIDESGMPKERFSAEFPKEGPSILRIQQVVRGDSAAYFCASSQGREGTEAFFGQGTRLTVV.